A selection of T cell receptor beta chains follows, all from one sample in a study of long-term antiretroviral therapy in people with HIV. The assay was immunoSEQ multiplex PCR, and TCRdb's table has in-frame clones only and misses some. The sample has around 21,000 clones, 82% seen once; the top ten hold 5% to 7%. The sequenced sample was unsorted PBMCs, obtained 0.2 years after starting antiretroviral therapy. These receptor sequences come from a woman younger than 45 with HIV. CDR3s include the opening cysteine and the closing phenylalanine or tryptophan. The D gene is left open where the match is weak. Size is omitted from some rows. Given values are once, few, many or a class for expanded clones.

J gene,V gene,clone size,D gene,CDR3 length,CDR3 protein,CDR3 DNA
TRBJ2-5,TRBV4-1,.,.,14,CASSQTRGGETQYF,TGCGCCAGCAGCCAAACCAGGGGAGGGGAGACCCAGTACTTC
TRBJ2-4,TRBV10-3,.,.,16,CAISEGEKLAKNIQYF,TGTGCCATCAGTGAAGGTGAAAAGCTAGCCAAAAACATTCAGTACTTC
TRBJ1-1,TRBV19,.,TRBD1,13,CASSTGVNTEAFF,TGTGCCAGTAGCACAGGGGTGAACACTGAAGCTTTCTTT
TRBJ1-1,TRBV4-1,.,.,16,CASSPFNANRNTEAFF,TGCGCCAGCAGCCCCTTTAACGCAAACAGGAACACTGAAGCTTTCTTT
TRBJ1-2,TRBV2,.,.,11,CASSEGRGYTF,TGTGCCAGCAGTGAAGGAAGAGGCTACACCTTC
TRBJ2-3,TRBV15,.,TRBD2,18,CATSRASGARTSTDTQYF,TGTGCCACCAGCAGAGCTAGCGGGGCTAGAACTAGCACAGATACGCAGTATTTT
TRBJ1-1,TRBV29-1,.,.,12,CSVESWSTEAFF,TGCAGCGTTGAATCCTGGAGTACTGAAGCTTTCTTT
TRBJ1-6,TRBV10-3,.,.,15,CAIRGWEAGDSPLHF,TGTGCCATCCGGGGGTGGGAGGCCGGGGATTCACCCCTCCACTTT
TRBJ1-2,TRBV28,.,.,12,CASRLGSRGYTF,TGTGCCAGCAGGTTAGGGTCCAGGGGCTACACCTTC
TRBJ2-3,TRBV18,.,TRBD1,15,CASSLGTVSTDTQYF,TGTGCCAGCTCACTAGGGACAGTTAGCACAGATACGCAGTATTTT
TRBJ2-1,TRBV6-1,.,TRBD2,14,CASSLRGAYNEQFF,TGTGCCAGCAGTTTACGGGGGGCCTACAATGAGCAGTTCTTC
TRBJ1-5,TRBV6-1,once,.,14,CASSVVRSNQPQHF,TGTGCCAGCAGTGTTGTGAGGAGCAATCAGCCCCAGCATTTT
TRBJ1-1,TRBV30,.,.,15,CAWSRGSGEDTEAFF,TGTGCCTGGAGCCGAGGGTCGGGGGAGGACACTGAAGCTTTCTTT
TRBJ1-5,TRBV7-8,.,.,13,CASSLGREQPQHF,TGTGCCAGCAGCCTCGGGAGGGAGCAGCCCCAGCATTTT
TRBJ1-6,TRBV18,.,.,13,CASSPQKNSPLHF,TGTGCCAGCTCACCACAGAAGAATTCACCCCTCCACTTT
TRBJ1-3,TRBV10-3,once,.,14,CAISAPGQGNTIYF,TGTGCCATCAGTGCCCCAGGGCAAGGAAACACCATATATTTT
TRBJ2-2,TRBV5-1,.,.,12,CASSTVTGELFF,TGCGCCAGCAGCACTGTAACCGGGGAGCTGTTTTTT
TRBJ2-1,TRBV5-1,.,TRBD2,15,CASSSTSGDYNEQFF,TGCGCCAGCAGCTCCACTAGCGGGGACTACAATGAGCAGTTCTTC
TRBJ2-7,TRBV6-5,.,.,13,CASSPLRGWEQYF,TGTGCCAGCAGTCCCCTGAGGGGGTGGGAGCAGTACTTC
TRBJ2-2,TRBV6-1,.,TRBD1,13,CASDRGNTGELFF,TGTGCCAGCGACAGGGGAAACACCGGGGAGCTGTTTTTT
TRBJ2-5,TRBV9,.,TRBD2,16,CASSVVSGGELETQYF,TGTGCCAGCAGCGTAGTGTCCGGGGGGGAGCTGGAGACCCAGTACTTC
TRBJ2-3,TRBV7-2,.,.,16,CASRNRGGLGTDTQYF,TGTGCCAGCAGAAATAGGGGGGGCCTTGGCACAGATACGCAGTATTTT
TRBJ2-3,TRBV7-3,.,.,16,CASSLTSTGRADTQYF,TGTGCCAGCAGCTTAACTTCTACGGGGCGCGCAGATACGCAGTATTTT
TRBJ2-1,TRBV2,.,.,17,CASKEWRTAKTYNEQFF,TGTGCCAGCAAAGAGTGGCGGACAGCTAAAACTTACAATGAGCAGTTCTTC
TRBJ1-6,TRBV4-2,.,.,13,CASSQETHSPLHF,TGTGCCAGCAGCCAAGAGACCCACTCACCCCTCCACTTT
TRBJ1-2,TRBV6-1,.,.,11,CATWGGGGYTF,TGTGCCACCTGGGGGGGTGGCGGCTACACCTTC
TRBJ2-2,TRBV19,.,.,15,CASSMTRANTGELFF,TGTGCCAGTAGTATGACCCGGGCTAACACCGGGGAGCTGTTTTTT
TRBJ1-6,TRBV5-5,few,TRBD1,15,CASSRRTGANSPLHF,TGTGCCAGCAGCAGGCGGACAGGGGCAAATTCACCCCTCCACTTT
TRBJ2-7,TRBV19,few,.,15,CASSITGGVRYEQYF,TGTGCCAGTAGTATAACCGGGGGAGTTCGCTACGAGCAGTACTTC
TRBJ2-7,TRBV19,.,.,14,CASSTLGGEYEQYF,TGTGCCAGTAGTACCTTGGGCGGGGAGTACGAGCAGTACTTC
TRBJ1-5,TRBV19,.,.,16,CASNRGADLSNQPQHF,TGTGCCAGTAATCGGGGCGCAGATCTTAGCAATCAGCCCCAGCATTTT
TRBJ1-1,TRBV5-6,.,.,13,CASSSGLNTEAFF,TGTGCCAGCAGCTCAGGCTTGAACACTGAAGCTTTCTTT
TRBJ2-3,TRBV9,.,.,15,CASSVVEGAFDTQYF,TGTGCCAGCAGCGTAGTGGAAGGGGCGTTTGATACGCAGTATTTT
TRBJ1-1,TRBV7-9,.,.,13,CASSSIQNTEAFF,TGTGCCAGCAGCTCAATACAGAACACTGAAGCTTTCTTT
TRBJ1-2,TRBV13,few,.,15,CASSDEETGNYGYTF,TGTGCCAGCAGCGACGAAGAAACAGGAAACTATGGCTACACCTTC
TRBJ2-3,TRBV11-2,.,.,12,CASSFGSDTQYF,TGTGCCAGCAGCTTCGGGTCTGATACGCAGTATTTT